The present entry profiles one T cell receptor (beta chain) with its context. Antigen: not known. Positively selected for CCR7, the CD45RO-negative cells used as naive CD8 cells excluded terminally differentiated effector memory CD45RA+ cells. The sample comes from a study of shared clonotypes between healthy human individuals. Study summary: CD4 naive cells filled three plates per donor, CD4 memory three, CD8 naive two and CD8 memory one. Findings of the study overall: Incomplete sequencing of sorted subsets was indicated by rarefaction despite large depth. With few donors, the genetic and exposure-history diversity represented was limited.

Profiling relied on immunoSEQ multiplex PCR, and the TCRdb table lists in-frame clones only, not all of them. The sample consists of around 2,000,000 clones, about 95% of them appearing once. CDR3 length: 15 residues. The germline V gene encodes CDR1 MDHEN and CDR2 SYDVKM. With 4 bases clipped from V and 4 bases from J, the junction kept 8 bases outside the gene matches. This sequence originates from a man aged 18 to 29 in good health. The rearrangement joins TRBV28 to TRBJ2-7; 9 bases agree with TRBD1. The sequenced sample consisted of naive CD8+ T cells sorted from blood. CDR3 protein: CASSSTGTGFYEQYF. CDR3 bases: TGTGCCAGCAGTTCAACCGGGACAGGGTTTTACGAGCAGTACTTC.